These 22 T cell receptor beta chains originate from one sample sequenced in a study of shared clonotypes between healthy human individuals. The table came from immunoSEQ multiplex PCR; TCRdb's copy has only in-frame clones and leaves some out. The table has over 2 million clones, 85% to 95% seen once. Naivety among CD8 cells was defined by CD45RO negativity and positive CCR7 selection, thereby excluding terminally differentiated effector memory CD45RA+ cells. Material: naive CD8+ T cells sorted from blood. These receptor sequences come from a man aged 18 to 29 in good health.

The chain combines TRBV27 with TRBJ2-2; 11 bases fit TRBD2. The CDR3 has 14 residues. Looked up from germline, CDR1 is MNHEY and CDR2 is SMNVEV (reference sequence). V gave up 6 bases and J gave up 6 bases; unmatched junction bases: 3. CDR3 sequence: CASRLLAGAGELFF. Written as DNA, the CDR3 is TGTGCCAGCAGGCTACTAGCGGGGGCCGGGGAGCTGTTTTTT.

The chain recombines TRBV9 with TRBJ2-3; 8 bases line up with TRBD2. The V gene end was trimmed by 0 bases and the J gene end by 0 bases; junction bases not matched to a gene: 6. From germline, CDR1 is SGDLS and CDR2 YYNGEE. The CDR3 totals 17 residues. CDR3 sequence: CASSVESAGGSTDTQYF. The CDR3 DNA reads as TGTGCCAGCAGCGTAGAATCGGCGGGAGGTAGCACAGATACGCAGTATTTT.

As DNA, the CDR3 is TGTGCCTGTCAGGGACTAGCGGTGTACGAGCAGTACTTC. It codes for CACQGLAVYEQYF. The chain employs TRBV30 and TRBJ2-7; the match to TRBD2 covers 11 bases. V shed 6 bases, J shed 4 bases, and the junction held 5 bases outside the gene matches. The CDR3 covers 13 residues. Germline CDR1 is GTSNPN and CDR2 is SVGIG (reference sequence).

This chain links TRBV5-4 with TRBJ2-2; 7 bases map to TRBD2. Trimming at V came to 3 bases and at J to 2 bases, leaving 10 bases not matched to a gene. This CDR3 comprises 17 residues. Per the germline V gene, CDR1 is SGHNT and CDR2 is YYREEE (reference sequence). CDR3 nucleotides: TGTGCCAGCAGCTCGTACGAGCTAGCGGTAAACACCGGGGAGCTGTTTTTT. The encoded protein is CASSSYELAVNTGELFF.

This clone was detected a few times. This sample also contains other DNA sequences that code for the same CDR3. This chain links TRBV6-1 with TRBJ2-7, with 7 positions matching TRBD1. CDR3 length: 12 residues. Germline assignment: CDR1 MNHNS and CDR2 SASEGT. Trimming at V came to 6 bases and at J to 3 bases, leaving 2 bases not matched to a gene. CDR3 bases: TGTGCCAGCAGGGGGGACAGCTACGAGCAGTACTTC. It encodes CASRGDSYEQYF.

The V and J genes are TRBV5-6 and TRBJ2-5, with 14 positions matching TRBD2. Germline trimming cut 3 bases from V and 9 bases from J; bases unmatched to any gene: 13. Germline assignment: CDR1 SGHDT and CDR2 YYEEEE. The CDR3 totals 17 residues. CDR3 loop: CASSWGLAGVSDESQYF. The CDR3 DNA reads as TGTGCCAGCAGCTGGGGACTAGCGGGGGTTTCCGACGAGTCCCAGTACTTC.

In this sample, this clone turned up a few times. This chain joins TRBV4-3 and TRBJ2-7, with TRBD2 identical over 8 bases. This CDR3 spans 14 amino acids. Germline CDR1 and CDR2: LGHNA and YSLEER. V shed 1 base and J 7 bases; nucleotides not matched to a gene: 6. The chain's CDR3 is CASSQGWTGGEQYF. The CDR3 DNA is TGCGCCAGCAGCCAAGGATGGACGGGAGGGGAGCAGTACTTC.

The chain couples TRBV29-1 to TRBJ1-1; 9 bases are shared with TRBD1. This CDR3 is 13 amino acids long. Unmatched junction bases numbered 2, after V lost 6 bases and J lost 0 bases. Germline V gene sequence: CDR1 SQVTM, CDR2 ANQGSEA. The CDR3 DNA reads as TGCAGCGTGACAGGGGGTATGAACACTGAAGCTTTCTTT. Amino acids: CSVTGGMNTEAFF.

The V and J genes are TRBV7-9 and TRBJ1-5; weak D call: TRBD1 (6 bases). The CDR3 runs 14 residues. Trimming cost V 2 bases and J 5 bases, with 10 bases left between them. The germline V gene encodes CDR1 SEHNR and CDR2 FQNEAQ (reference sequence). The CDR3 region is CASSLQGKDQPQHF. The CDR3, as DNA: TGTGCCAGCAGCTTACAGGGGAAGGATCAGCCCCAGCATTTT.

CDR3 nucleotides: TGTGCCAGCAGCTTGGAGCCGAGGCCTTTGGACACCTTC. Translated: CASSLEPRPLDTF. The chain uses TRBV5-8 and TRBJ1-2; D not resolved. This CDR3 region has 13 residues. V was cut by 0 bases and J by 12 bases, with 15 bases left in between. Per germline, CDR1 SGHTS and CDR2 YDEGEE.

The rearrangement joins TRBV27 to TRBJ2-3; TRBD2 aligns across 13 bases. V shed 6 bases and J 9 bases; nucleotides not matched to a gene: 24. Germline V lookup: CDR1 MNHEY, CDR2 SMNVEV (reference sequence). CDR3 length equals 20 residues. Written as DNA, the CDR3 is TGTGCCAGCAGCCCCCCGGGACAGGGGATGAGGACTAGCGGGAGAACAACGCAGTATTTT. Its protein product is CASSPPGQGMRTSGRTTQYF.

V usage is TRBV9 and J usage is TRBJ2-1; tentative D call: TRBD2 (5 bases). The CDR3 sequence is 14 residues long. V was clipped by 3 bases and J by 8 bases, with 15 bases between them. CDR1 is SGDLS, CDR2 YYNGEE, per germline. Here the CDR3 reads CASSEEAGGDEQFF. In DNA form, the CDR3 reads TGTGCCAGCAGCGAGGAGGCCGGTGGGGATGAGCAGTTCTTC.

The table lists this clone with a count of one. The chain links TRBV6-6 to TRBJ2-7; 9 positions agree with TRBD2. The V gene end was trimmed by 2 bases and the J gene end by 5 bases; junction bases not matched to a gene: 10. Germline V gene data show CDR1 as MNHNY and CDR2 as SVGAGI (reference sequence). The CDR3 sequence is 16 residues long. The CDR3 is CASSYPKSGRFDEQYF. The CDR3 bases are TGTGCCAGCAGTTACCCTAAGAGCGGGAGGTTCGACGAGCAGTACTTC.

In regard to this clone: At the DNA level, this CDR3 is encoded by other sequences in the same sample as well. V is TRBV30 and J is TRBJ2-1; no reliable D call. Per the germline V gene, CDR1 is GTSNPN and CDR2 is SVGIG (reference sequence). V dropped 0 bases and J dropped 5 bases, with 2 bases sitting between them. This CDR3 comprises 11 residues. The CDR3 is CAWSVNNEQFF. The CDR3 DNA sequence: TGTGCCTGGAGTGTTAACAATGAGCAGTTCTTC.

V is TRBV6-5 and J is TRBJ1-5; 8 bases are a match to TRBD1. V dropped 6 bases and J dropped 2; count of bases not matched to a gene: 3. The CDR3 spans 14 residues. Germline V gives CDR1 MNHEY, CDR2 SVGAGI. The chain's CDR3 is CASSPDRGNQPQHF. The CDR3 coding sequence is TGTGCCAGCAGCCCGGACAGGGGCAATCAGCCCCAGCATTTT.

The V and J genes are TRBV30 and TRBJ1-5; TRBD1 matches at 7 bases. Germline V lookup: CDR1 GTSNPN, CDR2 SVGIG (reference sequence). The CDR3 has 15 residues. The V and J ends lost 3 bases and 1 base, in that order; junction bases with no gene match: 6. The DNA of the CDR3 is TGTGCCTGGAGCGCCGGGACAGTGAGCAATCAGCCCCAGCATTTT. Its protein is CAWSAGTVSNQPQHF.

The chain's CDR3 is CASSFRPGTGTGANVLTF. The CDR3 nucleotides read TGTGCCAGCAGCTTCCGTCCCGGGACAGGGACTGGGGCCAACGTCCTGACTTTC. This chain joins TRBV7-9 and TRBJ2-6, with 9 bases identical to TRBD1. J lost 2 bases, V lost 3 bases, and 8 bases had no gene match. CDR1 SEHNR and CDR2 FQNEAQ come from the germline V gene (reference sequence). This CDR3 is 18 amino acids long.

The V call is TRBV27, the J call TRBJ2-7; 9 positions agree with TRBD2. V lost 2 bases and J lost 2; bases outside the gene matches: 7. The V gene's germline CDR1 is MNHEY and CDR2 SMNVEV (reference sequence). The CDR3 is 16 residues long. The chain's CDR3 is CASSLVRAGGPYEQYF. In nucleotides, the CDR3 is TGTGCCAGCAGTTTAGTTCGGGCGGGAGGGCCCTACGAGCAGTACTTC.

In its sample, this clone was seen once. The rearrangement links TRBV10-3 to TRBJ2-3; D is uncertain. V lost 0 bases and J lost 0, with 7 bases in between. The CDR3 is made up of 15 amino acids. CDR1 and CDR2 (germline): ENHRY, SYGVKD. In DNA form, the CDR3 reads TGTGCCATCAGTGAGTCGATCTCTAGCACAGATACGCAGTATTTT. It translates to CAISESISSTDTQYF.

The chain carries TRBV30 and TRBJ2-2; a possible D gene is TRBD1 (6 bases). The CDR3 totals 15 residues. CDR1 and CDR2 from the germline V gene are GTSNPN and SVGIG (reference sequence). Trimming removed 0 bases from V and 4 bases from J, with 12 bases in between. The CDR3 spells CAWSVLGRGTGELFF. The CDR3 DNA sequence: TGTGCCTGGAGTGTACTGGGCAGGGGCACCGGGGAGCTGTTTTTT. The full variable domain, completed using reference TRBV30 and TRBJ2-2, is SQTIHQWPATLVQPVGSPLSLECTVEGTSNPNLYWYRQAAGRGLQLLFYSVGIGQISSEVPQNLSASRPQDRQFILSSKKLLLSDSGFYLCAWSVLGRGTGELFFGEGSRLTVL.

V is TRBV9 and J is TRBJ1-6; 9 nucleotides agree with TRBD1. Germline assignment: CDR1 SGDLS and CDR2 YYNGEE. V gave up 4 bases and J gave up 5 bases; unmatched junction bases: 4. This CDR3 region has 15 residues. The CDR3 region is CASSPRTGDNSPLHF. The CDR3 DNA sequence: TGTGCCAGCAGCCCCCGGACAGGGGATAATTCACCCCTCCACTTT.

The chain is built from TRBV6-5 and TRBJ2-1; possibly TRBD2 for D (5 bases). Trimming took 8 bases from V and 8 from J, leaving 13 bases between them. This CDR3 contains 12 residues. The germline V gene encodes CDR1 MNHEY and CDR2 SVGAGI. The CDR3 loop reads CASRGSSYEQFF. The CDR3 DNA reads as TGTGCCAGCCGGGGTAGTAGTTATGAGCAGTTCTTC.